These 31 T cell receptor beta chains were all obtained from the same sample, sequenced in a study of blood T cell repertoires in COVID-19. Profiled with immunoSEQ multiplex PCR; TCRdb holds only in-frame clones, not every one. The sample carries about 230,000 clones, 65% to 90% recorded once. The sequenced sample was peripheral blood. Receptors were obtained from a man aged 50 to 59 with COVID-19, enrolled during active disease.

The sample holds one count of this clone. V is TRBV30 and J is TRBJ1-5; 7 bases are shared with TRBD1. Germline loops: CDR1 GTSNPN, CDR2 SVGIG (reference sequence). Trimming at V came to 1 base and at J to 2 bases, leaving 5 bases not matched to a gene. This CDR3 is built from 15 residues. The CDR3 protein is CAWSDDRAGNQPQHF. The CDR3 DNA reads as TGTGCCTGGAGTGATGACAGGGCAGGCAATCAGCCCCAGCATTTT.

V and J are TRBV5-6 and TRBJ2-2; D gene ambiguous. Per the germline V gene, CDR1 is SGHDT and CDR2 is YYEEEE. V lost 0 bases and J lost 2, with 5 bases in between. The CDR3 extends over 14 amino acids. The CDR3 loop is CASSLAGNTGELFF. The CDR3 region has the DNA TGTGCCAGCAGCTTGGCGGGTAACACCGGGGAGCTGTTTTTT. The full variable domain, completed using reference TRBV5-6 and TRBJ2-2, is DAGVTQSPTHLIKTRGQQVTLRCSPKSGHDTVSWYQQALGQGPQFIFQYYEEEERQRGNFPDRFSGHQFPNYSSELNVNALLLGDSALYLCASSLAGNTGELFFGEGSRLTVL.

This clone was recorded once. The chain has TRBV5-4 and TRBJ2-1; 12 bases fit TRBD2. Trimming took 4 bases from V and 9 from J; bases not matched to a gene: 8. Germline V gene lookup returns CDR1 SGHNT and CDR2 YYREEE (reference sequence). The CDR3 is 15 amino acids. The CDR3 DNA sequence: TGTGCCAGCAGCGCCGGACTAGCGGGACCAGTTGAGCAGTTCTTC. It specifies CASSAGLAGPVEQFF.

The chain carries TRBV7-3 and TRBJ1-2; 8 bases are a match to TRBD1. Germline CDR1 is SGHTA and CDR2 is FQGTGA. This CDR3 spans 16 amino acids. V lost 4 bases to trimming and J lost 6 bases; unmatched junction nucleotides: 13. The CDR3 is CASSSSSGGRGDGYTF. The CDR3 region has the DNA TGTGCCAGCAGCTCCTCGTCAGGGGGCAGAGGAGATGGCTACACCTTC.

CDR3 residues: CASSSQGALYGNTIYF. The CDR3 DNA follows: TGTGCCAGCAGCTCACAGGGGGCGCTTTATGGAAACACCATATATTTT. The chain is built from TRBV7-8 and TRBJ1-3; TRBD1 agrees at 9 bases. Unmatched junction bases numbered 7, after V lost 4 bases and J lost 3 bases. Per the germline V gene, CDR1 is SGHVS and CDR2 is FQNEAQ. The CDR3 extends over 16 amino acids.

The CDR3 bases are TGTGCCAGCAGCAGGGACAGGGGGCCTCCCAACTATGGCTACACCTTC. This translates into CASSRDRGPPNYGYTF. V is TRBV5-6 and J is TRBJ1-2; TRBD1 aligns across 12 bases. CDR3 length: 16 amino acids. V shed 4 bases, J shed 2 bases, and the junction held 6 bases outside the gene matches. The germline gives CDR1 SGHDT, CDR2 YYEEEE.

This clone appeared once. This rearrangement joins TRBV5-5 to TRBJ1-6, with a weak D call TRBD1 (6 bases). CDR1 SGHKS and CDR2 YYEKEE come from the germline V gene (reference sequence). There are 15 residues in the CDR3. V was trimmed by 4 bases and J by 8 bases, leaving 16 bases between them. CDR3 nucleotides: TGTGCCAGCAGCGCCTGGGGGGGCCGAGATTCACCCCTCCACTTT. Translation: CASSAWGGRDSPLHF.

This chain connects TRBV2 to TRBJ2-3, with TRBD2 matching 9 bases. The V gene end was trimmed by 6 bases and the J gene end by 0 bases; junction bases not matched to a gene: 10. The CDR3 has 17 amino acids. Germline V gene sequence: CDR1 SNHLY, CDR2 FYNNEI. The chain's CDR3 is CASRERLAEASTDTQYF. The CDR3 DNA reads as TGTGCCAGCAGGGAAAGACTAGCGGAGGCTAGCACAGATACGCAGTATTTT.

Here the CDR3 DNA reads TGTGCCAGCAGCTCTAGGGAGGGTAGCTCCTACGAGCAGTACTTC. Translation: CASSSREGSSYEQYF. The rearrangement joins TRBV7-6 to TRBJ2-7, with 7 bases matching TRBD2. CDR1 SGHVS and CDR2 FNYEAQ come from the germline V gene. Trimming at V came to 4 bases and at J to 0 bases, leaving 6 bases not matched to a gene. CDR3 size: 15 residues. The entire variable domain, with the rest obtained from reference TRBV7-6 and TRBJ2-7, is as follows: GAGVSQSPRYKVTKRGQDVALRCDPISGHVSLYWYRQALGQGPEFLTYFNYEAQQDKSGLPNDRFSAERPEGSISTLTIQRTEQRDSAMYRCASSSREGSSYEQYFGPGTRLTVT.

The chain uses TRBV30 and TRBJ1-4; 8 bases agree with TRBD1. Germline CDR1 is GTSNPN and CDR2 is SVGIG (reference sequence). This CDR3 has 14 residues. Trimming at V came to 7 bases and at J to 7 bases, leaving 11 bases not matched to a gene. The CDR3: CAYSSDRGVEKLFF. The CDR3 nucleotides are TGTGCCTACTCTTCTGACAGGGGAGTTGAAAAACTGTTTTTT.

The CDR3 DNA reads TGCAGCGTGGCGGCAGGGGGCAATCAGCCCCAGCATTTT. This gives the protein CSVAAGGNQPQHF. This chain joins TRBV29-1 and TRBJ1-5; tentatively, D is TRBD1 (6 bases). Germline V gene data show CDR1 as SQVTM and CDR2 as ANQGSEA. The CDR3 extends over 13 amino acids. The V and J ends lost 6 bases and 2 bases respectively, with 11 bases between them.

The chain recombines TRBV14 with TRBJ2-1; TRBD1 matches at 7 bases. After removal of 0 bases from V and 2 bases from J, the junction contained 7 bases not matched to a gene. This CDR3 has 17 residues. The germline V gene has CDR1 SGHDN and CDR2 FVKESK. The CDR3 loop reads CASSQDVGTVPYNEQFF. The CDR3 DNA reads TGTGCCAGCAGCCAAGATGTCGGGACAGTCCCCTACAATGAGCAGTTCTTC. The whole variable domain, remainder taken from reference TRBV14 and TRBJ2-1, is EAGVTQFPSHSVIEKGQTVTLRCDPISGHDNLYWYRRVMGKEIKFLLHFVKESKQDESGMPNNRFLAERTGGTYSTLKVQPAELEDSGVYFCASSQDVGTVPYNEQFFGPGTRLTVL.

The genes are TRBV15 and TRBJ2-7; 7 nucleotides agree with TRBD1. Trimming took 2 bases from V and 0 from J; bases not matched to a gene: 4. Germline loops: CDR1 LNHNV, CDR2 YYDKDF (reference sequence). The CDR3 extends over 15 amino acids. Here the CDR3 reads CATSRNDRDSYEQYF. In DNA form, the CDR3 reads TGTGCCACCAGCAGAAACGACAGGGACTCCTACGAGCAGTACTTC.

The rearrangement uses TRBV19 and TRBJ1-4; D possibly corresponds to TRBD1 (6 bases). The CDR3 length is 14 residues. Trimming stripped 1 base from V and 7 bases from J, with 10 bases between. CDR1 is LNHDA, CDR2 SQIVND, per germline (reference sequence). Here the CDR3 reads CASSIAQGGEKLFF. CDR3 DNA: TGTGCCAGTAGTATAGCACAGGGTGGTGAAAAACTGTTTTTT.

This clone was seen more than once but under ten times. The V gene is TRBV4-1, the J gene TRBJ2-7, with D tentatively TRBD1 (5 bases). The V gene lost 0 bases and the J gene lost 3 bases, with 12 bases spanning the gap. CDR3 length: 15 amino acids. The V gene's germline CDR1 is MGHRA and CDR2 YSYEKL. The CDR3 DNA follows: TGCGCCAGCAGCCAAGATGACGGCAGGGACTACGAGCAGTACTTC. Translated: CASSQDDGRDYEQYF.

The chain recombines TRBV5-4 with TRBJ2-7, with D perhaps TRBD1 (6 bases). The CDR3 runs to 13 residues. Per the germline V gene, CDR1 is SGHNT and CDR2 is YYREEE (reference sequence). V lost 2 bases, J lost 6 bases, and 12 bases lay in between. In DNA, the CDR3 is TGTGCCAGCAGCTTCTCCACAGGGTTCGAGCAGTACTTC. Amino acids: CASSFSTGFEQYF.

The rearrangement joins TRBV19 to TRBJ1-2; TRBD1 aligns across 7 bases. CDR1 and CDR2 from the germline V gene are LNHDA and SQIVND (reference sequence). The CDR3 sequence is 15 residues long. With 7 bases clipped from V and 6 bases from J, the junction kept 14 bases outside the gene matches. CDR3 sequence (DNA): TGTGCCAGTACCTCCATACAGGGGTCGGCGGATGGCTACACCTTC. It encodes CASTSIQGSADGYTF.

The CDR3 coding sequence is TGTGCCAGCAGCGCGGGGGCGAACACCGGGGAGCTGTTTTTT. This translates into CASSAGANTGELFF. V is TRBV9 and J is TRBJ2-2, with D possibly TRBD2 on 6 matching bases. This CDR3 has 14 residues. V lost 3 bases and J 0 bases, leaving 6 bases between the germline ends. Germline V gene sequence: CDR1 SGDLS, CDR2 YYNGEE.

This clone was detected many times. For the CDR3, the DNA is TGTGCCAGTAGTATAGAGGGGACAGGACGGGCCGTTCGCTCTGGAAACACCATATATTTT. This sequence encodes CASSIEGTGRAVRSGNTIYF. The chain links TRBV19 to TRBJ1-3, with 8 bases that match TRBD1. The CDR3 runs 20 residues. CDR1 LNHDA and CDR2 SQIVND come from the germline V gene (reference sequence). Trimming cost V 0 bases and J 0 bases; bases outside gene matches: 13.

The J gene is TRBJ2-7, the V gene TRBV12-3 or TRBV12-4; D unresolved. V was clipped by 3 bases and J by 5 bases, with 11 bases between them. This CDR3 region has 13 residues. CDR3 sequence reads: CASSFLAQDEQYF. In nucleotides, the CDR3 is TGTGCCAGCAGTTTCCTCGCGCAGGACGAGCAGTACTTC.

This clone was detected only a few times. The chain has TRBV27 and TRBJ1-2; the D gene is possibly TRBD1 (5 bases). From germline, CDR1 is MNHEY and CDR2 SMNVEV (reference sequence). Deletions cut 3 bases from V and 5 bases from J, with 10 bases between. This CDR3 spans 13 amino acids. CDR3 sequence reads: CASSFGTAYGYTF. For the CDR3, the DNA is TGTGCCAGCAGTTTCGGGACTGCTTATGGCTACACCTTC.

CDR3 sequence: CASSISLGLDSNEQFF. DNA of the CDR3: TGTGCCAGTAGTATAAGTTTAGGACTAGACTCCAATGAGCAGTTCTTC. The V call is TRBV19, the J call TRBJ2-1, with 7 bases that match TRBD2. With V trimmed by 2 bases and J by 6 bases, 10 bases remained unmatched. CDR3 length: 16 amino acids. Germline CDR1 LNHDA, CDR2 SQIVND (reference sequence).

This chain connects TRBV9 to TRBJ2-7, with D perhaps matching TRBD2 (6 bases). CDR1 SGDLS and CDR2 YYNGEE come from the germline V gene. The length of the CDR3 is 13 residues. The germline V and J ends were trimmed by 2 bases and 3 bases, with 9 bases remaining between them. The CDR3 loop is CASSVNGGYEQYF. The DNA of the CDR3 is TGTGCCAGCAGCGTTAACGGGGGCTACGAGCAGTACTTC.

V gene TRBV12-3 or TRBV12-4 combines with J gene TRBJ1-5; D is undetermined. The CDR3 runs 13 residues. Trimming left V 3 bases short and J 2 bases short, with 5 bases between. The DNA of the CDR3 is TGTGCCAGCAGTTTTGAGCGCAATCAGCCCCAGCATTTT. Translated: CASSFERNQPQHF.

CDR3 amino acids: CASSVGGPGVGYTF. The CDR3 coding sequence is TGTGCCAGCAGCGTAGGAGGGCCAGGAGTTGGCTACACCTTC. The V call is TRBV9, the J call TRBJ1-2; no clear D. The CDR3 runs to 14 residues. Deletions cut 0 bases from V and 7 bases from J, with 13 bases between. Germline V gene sequence: CDR1 SGDLS, CDR2 YYNGEE.

The V call is TRBV14, the J call TRBJ2-5, with 11 bases fitting TRBD2. Germline V CDR1 and CDR2: SGHDN, FVKESK. Trimming at V came to 4 bases and at J to 4 bases, leaving 5 bases not matched to a gene. CDR3 length: 15 residues. CDR3 in DNA: TGTGCCAGCAGCCTACTAGCGGGGGAGGCAGAGACCCAGTACTTC. Translation gives CASSLLAGEAETQYF.

This clone was recorded only once. The chain employs TRBV7-3 and TRBJ2-2, with D hard to call. Per the germline V gene, CDR1 is SGHTA and CDR2 is FQGTGA. CDR3 size: 13 residues. Trimming pared 5 bases from V and 7 bases from J, leaving 11 bases between. The CDR3 loop reads CASSENGVGELFF. In nucleotides, the CDR3 is TGTGCCAGCAGCGAAAACGGAGTCGGGGAGCTGTTTTTT.

The chain uses TRBV12-5 and TRBJ1-3; 10 bases line up with TRBD1. Germline CDR1 reads LGHNT; CDR2 reads FRNRAP. With 5 bases clipped from V and 2 bases from J, the junction kept 6 bases outside the gene matches. The CDR3 consists of 16 residues. Written as DNA, the CDR3 is TGTGCTAGTGGTCCAGGGGGGACAGGGGCTGGAAACACCATATATTTT. Translating gives CASGPGGTGAGNTIYF.

The V gene is TRBV7-3, the J gene TRBJ2-3, with 9 nucleotides matching TRBD1. The CDR3 is 16 amino acids. V was pared by 5 bases and J by 8 bases, with 14 bases of the junction left unmatched. CDR1 is SGHTA, CDR2 FQGTGA, per germline. CDR3: CASSPWDRALRGTQYF. The CDR3, as DNA: TGTGCCAGCAGCCCCTGGGACAGGGCCCTAAGGGGTACGCAGTATTTT. Supplemented by reference TRBV7-3 and TRBJ2-3, the full variable domain reads GAGVSQTPSNKVTEKGKYVELRCDPISGHTALYWYRQSLGQGPEFLIYFQGTGAADDSGLPNDRFFAVRPEGSVSTLKIQRTERGDSAVYLCASSPWDRALRGTQYFGPGTRLTVL.

CDR3 sequence reads: CASSFLAGGPSETQYF. The CDR3, as DNA: TGTGCCAGCAGCTTTCTAGCGGGAGGGCCCTCAGAGACCCAGTACTTC. J is TRBJ2-5 and V is TRBV7-2; 12 nucleotides match TRBD2. The CDR3 runs to 16 residues. CDR1 is SGHTA, CDR2 FQGNSA, per germline. Losses at the gene ends were 3 bases for V and 4 bases for J; bases not matched to a gene: 6.

This chain uses TRBV6-7 with TRBJ1-2; 7 bases fit TRBD1. TRBV6-7 is flagged as an ORF with uncertain function. The CDR3 extends over 18 amino acids. V gave up 2 bases and J gave up 4 bases; unmatched junction bases: 16. The CDR3 here is CASSYNPTGCPCGYGYTF. The CDR3 DNA sequence: TGTGCCAGCAGTTACAATCCGACAGGGTGTCCGTGTGGCTATGGCTACACCTTC.